The 7 T cell receptor beta chains presented below share a single source sample, sequenced in a study of blood T cell repertoires in COVID-19. Measured with immunoSEQ multiplex PCR; TCRdb has only the in-frame clones, and not every one. The sample lists about 280,000 clones, around 90% occurring once. Sequencing input: peripheral blood. Every receptor here comes from a man in his late teens or twenties with active or convalescent COVID-19.

The CDR3 protein is CASSQIGTGAREQYF. DNA of the CDR3: TGCGCCAGCAGCCAAATCGGGACAGGGGCTCGCGAGCAGTACTTC. The V gene is TRBV4-1, the J gene TRBJ2-7; 10 nucleotides agree with TRBD1. Germline CDR1 reads MGHRA; CDR2 reads YSYEKL. V shed 2 bases and J 6 bases; nucleotides not matched to a gene: 7. This CDR3 comprises 15 residues.

The V and J genes are TRBV5-4 and TRBJ2-4, with D possibly being TRBD2 (5 bases). This CDR3 is built from 15 residues. Between the trimmed V and J ends, which lost 1 base and 0 bases, there was a span of 8 bases. CDR1 SGHNT and CDR2 YYREEE come from the germline V gene (reference sequence). The CDR3 is CASSLPGVAKNIQYF. In DNA, the CDR3 is TGTGCCAGCAGCTTGCCCGGGGTAGCCAAAAACATTCAGTACTTC.

The rearrangement uses TRBV4-3 and TRBJ1-4, with 12 bases that match TRBD1. The CDR3 consists of 16 residues. With 0 bases clipped from V and 6 bases from J, the junction kept 2 bases outside the gene matches. Germline V gene data show CDR1 as LGHNA and CDR2 as YSLEER. CDR3: CASSQDGTGGDEKLFF. Written as DNA, the CDR3 is TGCGCCAGCAGCCAAGACGGGACAGGGGGCGATGAAAAACTGTTTTTT.

The chain recombines TRBV12-5 with TRBJ2-1; no reliable D call. CDR1 LGHNT and CDR2 FRNRAP come from the germline V gene. V shed 2 bases and J shed 13 bases, with 12 bases lying between them. The CDR3 covers 12 residues. In DNA form, the CDR3 reads TGTGCTAGTGGTTTGTTACAGCATTTTCAGTTCTTC. Translating gives CASGLLQHFQFF.

This chain links TRBV7-2 with TRBJ2-5; 10 bases line up with TRBD2. The CDR3 is 15 amino acids. The trim removed 5 bases at V and 5 bases at J, leaving 8 bases unmatched. From germline, CDR1 is SGHTA and CDR2 FQGNSA. CDR3 nucleotide sequence: TGTGCCAGCAGCCCACGGACTAGCGGCGGGGAGACCCAGTACTTC. Translation gives CASSPRTSGGETQYF.

V and J are TRBV24-1 and TRBJ2-5; 13 nucleotides line up with TRBD2. Germline assignment: CDR1 KGHDR and CDR2 SFDVKD. The CDR3 contains 16 residues. The V segment lost 12 bases and the J segment 2 bases; nucleotides outside the gene matches: 11. CDR3 bases: TGTGCCTCCCATAGACGGACTAGCGGGGGTCAAGAGACCCAGTACTTC. Protein product: CASHRRTSGGQETQYF.

The CDR3 is CASNLEGPRGTQYF. The CDR3 DNA reads as TGTGCCAGTAACCTTGAGGGTCCCAGGGGCACGCAGTATTTT. V gene TRBV19 combines with J gene TRBJ2-3; D perhaps matches TRBD1 (6 bases). V lost 7 bases and J lost 9, with 20 bases in between. The CDR3 has 14 amino acids. Germline loops: CDR1 LNHDA, CDR2 SQIVND (reference sequence).